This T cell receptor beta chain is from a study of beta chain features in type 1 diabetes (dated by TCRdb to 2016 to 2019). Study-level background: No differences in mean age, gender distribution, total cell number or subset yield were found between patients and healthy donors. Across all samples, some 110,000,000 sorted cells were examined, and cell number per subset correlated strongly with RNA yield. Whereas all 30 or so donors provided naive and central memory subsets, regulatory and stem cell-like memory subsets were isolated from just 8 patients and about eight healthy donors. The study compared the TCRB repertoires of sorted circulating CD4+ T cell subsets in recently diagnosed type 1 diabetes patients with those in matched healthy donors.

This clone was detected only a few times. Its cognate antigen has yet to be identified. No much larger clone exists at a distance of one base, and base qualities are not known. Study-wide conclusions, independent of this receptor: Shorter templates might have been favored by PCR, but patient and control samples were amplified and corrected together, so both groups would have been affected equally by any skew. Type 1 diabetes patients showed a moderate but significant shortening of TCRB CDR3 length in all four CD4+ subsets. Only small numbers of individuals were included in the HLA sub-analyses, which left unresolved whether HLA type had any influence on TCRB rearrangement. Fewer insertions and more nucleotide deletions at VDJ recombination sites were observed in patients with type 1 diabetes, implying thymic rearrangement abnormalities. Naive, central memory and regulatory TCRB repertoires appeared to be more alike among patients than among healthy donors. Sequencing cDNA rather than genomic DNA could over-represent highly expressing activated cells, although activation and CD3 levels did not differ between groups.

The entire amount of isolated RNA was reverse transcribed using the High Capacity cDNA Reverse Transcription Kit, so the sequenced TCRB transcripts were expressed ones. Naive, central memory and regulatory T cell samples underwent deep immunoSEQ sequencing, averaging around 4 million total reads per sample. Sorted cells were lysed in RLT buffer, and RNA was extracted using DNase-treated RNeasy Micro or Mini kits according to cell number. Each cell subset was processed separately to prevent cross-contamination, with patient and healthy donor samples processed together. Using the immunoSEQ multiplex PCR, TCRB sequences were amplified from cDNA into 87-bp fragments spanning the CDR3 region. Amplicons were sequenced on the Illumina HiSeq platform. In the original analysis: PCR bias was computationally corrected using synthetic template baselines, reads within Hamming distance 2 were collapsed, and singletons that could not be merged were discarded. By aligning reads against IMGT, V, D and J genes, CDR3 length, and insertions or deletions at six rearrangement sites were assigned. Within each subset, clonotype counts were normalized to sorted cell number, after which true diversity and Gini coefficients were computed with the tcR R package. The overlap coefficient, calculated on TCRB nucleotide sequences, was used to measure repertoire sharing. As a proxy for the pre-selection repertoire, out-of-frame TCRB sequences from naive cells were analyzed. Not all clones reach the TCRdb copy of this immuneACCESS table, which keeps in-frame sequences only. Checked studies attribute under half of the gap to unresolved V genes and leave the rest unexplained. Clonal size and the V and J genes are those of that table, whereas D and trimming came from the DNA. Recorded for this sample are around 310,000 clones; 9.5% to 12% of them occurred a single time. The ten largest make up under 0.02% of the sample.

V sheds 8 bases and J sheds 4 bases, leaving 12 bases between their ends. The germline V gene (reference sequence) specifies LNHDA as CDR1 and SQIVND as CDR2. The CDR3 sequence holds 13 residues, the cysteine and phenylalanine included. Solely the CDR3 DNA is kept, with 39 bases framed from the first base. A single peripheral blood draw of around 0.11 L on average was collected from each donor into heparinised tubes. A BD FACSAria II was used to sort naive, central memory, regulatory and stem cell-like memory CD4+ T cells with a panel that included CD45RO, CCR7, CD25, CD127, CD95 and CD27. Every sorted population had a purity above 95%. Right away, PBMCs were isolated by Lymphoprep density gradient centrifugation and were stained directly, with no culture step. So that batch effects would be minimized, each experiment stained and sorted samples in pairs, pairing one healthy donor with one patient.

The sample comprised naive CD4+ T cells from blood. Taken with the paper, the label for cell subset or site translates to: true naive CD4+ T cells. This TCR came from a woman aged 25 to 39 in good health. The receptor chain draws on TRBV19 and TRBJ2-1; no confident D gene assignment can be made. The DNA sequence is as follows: TGTGCCAGTGGGCATGATAAATACAATGAGCAGTTCTTC. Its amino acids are CASGHDKYNEQFF.